The 25 T cell receptor beta chains listed next were all sequenced from one sample in a study of CD8+CD57+ T cells in acquired aplastic anemia. For CDR3 and TCR beta VDJ profiling, genomic DNA was the template used. TCRdb recomputed calls from the reads with MiXCR, one row per CDR3 protein. The data hold approximately 200,000 distinct CDR3 sequences, with 40% to 60% observed a single time. The authors sequenced patients whose flow cytometry had shown CD8+CD57+ cell expansion. Material: sorted CD4+, CD8+, or CD8+CD57+ T cells (not recorded which) from PBMCs. These receptors all stem from a human donor with aplastic anemia.

This clonotype was recorded many times. The J gene is TRBJ1-6, the V gene TRBV4-1; tentative D call: TRBD1 (6 bases). V lost 2 bases and J 10 bases, leaving 15 bases between the germline ends. Germline V gene lookup returns CDR1 MGHRA and CDR2 YSYEKL. This CDR3 has 15 residues. CDR3 sequence (DNA): TGCGCCAGCAGCCAAACCGTTCCAGGGGCCTCACCCCTCCACTTT. This codes for CASSQTVPGASPLHF.

At least ten counts were recorded for this clonotype. V usage is TRBV6-6 and J usage is TRBJ1-5; D gene uncertain. Germline CDR1 MNHNY, CDR2 SVGAGI (reference sequence). This CDR3 is built from 15 residues. V was pared by 6 bases and J by 0 bases, with 12 bases between. The CDR3 DNA reads as TGTGCCAGCAGACAGACGGATTATAGCAATCAGCCCCAGCATTTT. Translated: CASRQTDYSNQPQHF.

Notes on this clonotype: Given the absence of the conserved phenylalanine or tryptophan at the CDR3 end, a read error is likely. No DNA is shown, since the ends of the CDR3 on it are uncertain; the CDR3 is the one TCRdb lists. The V gene is TRBV19, the J gene TRBJ2-7; the table's D call, TRBD1, has no DNA check behind it. Germline V gives CDR1 LNHDA, CDR2 SQIVND (reference sequence). A total of 8 residues make up the CDR3, ends included. CDR3 sequence reads: CASFLGAA.

Notes on this clonotype: A read error is possible here, since a much larger clone lies one base away. V usage is TRBV6-5 and J usage is TRBJ2-1; 8 nucleotides align to TRBD1. CDR1 MNHEY and CDR2 SVGAGI come from the germline V gene. There are 14 residues in the CDR3. CDR3 sequence (DNA): TGTGCCAGCAGATATAAGGACAGGGACAATGAGCAGCTCTTC. Encoded protein: CASRYKDRDNEQLF.

The chain has TRBV2 and TRBJ2-7; 10 bases are shared with TRBD2. Germline V gives CDR1 SNHLY, CDR2 FYNNEI. The CDR3 spans 15 residues. V lost 6 bases and J lost 3; bases outside the gene matches: 8. In nucleotides, the CDR3 is TGTGCCAGCAGCGCCGGACTAGCGGAGAACTACGAGCAGTACGTC. Its translation is CASSAGLAENYEQYV.

This clonotype was observed a few times. The chain is built from TRBV3-1 and TRBJ2-2; 7 bases align to TRBD1. V trimming: 4 bases; J trimming: 1 base; junction bases outside the gene matches: 9. This CDR3 is 17 amino acids long. Germline V gives CDR1 LGHDT, CDR2 YNNKEL (reference sequence). CDR3 sequence reads: CASSPQRGGLNTGELFF. CDR3 coding DNA: TGTGCCAGCAGCCCTCAGAGAGGGGGCCTGAACACCGGGGAGCTGTTTTTT.

This clonotype turned up a few times. The CDR3 does not end in the conserved phenylalanine or tryptophan, so this is likely a read error. No DNA is shown, since the ends of the CDR3 on it are uncertain; the CDR3 is the one TCRdb lists. The chain links TRBV20-1 to TRBJ2-2; the table calls TRBD1, which could not be checked here. CDR1 is DFQATT, CDR2 SNEGSKA, per germline (reference sequence). The CDR3 region is 9 residues in length, termini included. The CDR3 loop is CSAKTTGGS.

This clonotype appeared a few times. This chain joins TRBV19 and TRBJ2-5; D gene unclear. Per the germline V gene, CDR1 is LNHDA and CDR2 is SQIVND (reference sequence). This CDR3 has 13 amino acids. The V gene lost 5 bases and the J gene lost 6 bases, with 13 bases spanning the gap. CDR3 coding DNA: TGTGCCAGTAGTCCCGAAGGCCATCAGACCCAGTACTTC. Residues: CASSPEGHQTQYF. Full variable domain (remainder filled in from reference TRBV19 and TRBJ2-5): DGGITQSPKYLFRKEGQNVTLSCEQNLNHDAMYWYRQDPGQGLRLIYYSQIVNDFQKGDIAEGYSVSREKKESFPLTVTSAQKNPTAFYLCASSPEGHQTQYFGPGTRLLVL.

This clonotype was observed a handful of times. The chain has TRBV20-1 and TRBJ2-5, with 11 bases matching TRBD2. The CDR3 runs 13 residues. The trim removed 7 bases at V and 5 bases at J, leaving 6 bases unmatched. The V gene's germline CDR1 is DFQATT and CDR2 SNEGSKA (reference sequence). CDR3 nucleotide sequence: TGCAGTGGGCTAGCGGGGGGACGGGAGACCCAGTACTTC. Its translation is CSGLAGGRETQYF.

V usage is TRBV16 and J usage is TRBJ2-7; D gene uncertain. Germline values: CDR1 KGHSY, CDR2 FQNENV. The CDR3 consists of 11 residues. Trimming pared 3 bases from V and 5 bases from J, leaving 5 bases between. CDR3 in DNA: TGTGCCAGCAGCCAGGTACACGAGCAGTACTTC. This gives the protein CASSQVHEQYF.

The J gene is TRBJ2-1, the V gene TRBV7-3, with 9 nucleotides matching TRBD2. Trimming removed 5 bases from V and 13 bases from J; junction bases left unmatched: 6. The CDR3 consists of 12 residues. CDR1 and CDR2 (germline): SGHTA, FQGTGA. The CDR3 here is CASSRERGEQFF. The CDR3 DNA is TGTGCCAGCAGCAGAGAGCGGGGGGAACAGTTCTTC.

The chain has TRBV10-3 and TRBJ2-7; 7 bases align to TRBD1. J lost 4 bases, V lost 8 bases, and 8 bases had no gene match. Germline assignment: CDR1 ENHRY and CDR2 SYGVKD. The CDR3 covers 13 residues. In nucleotides, the CDR3 is TGTGCCATCCTTAGGGGGCGCGGGTACGAGCAGTACGTC. This encodes CAILRGRGYEQYV.

Regarding this clonotype: A much more abundant neighbour one base away suggests this may be a read error. Here the CDR3 omits its conserved ending phenylalanine or tryptophan, so a read error is the likely source. This chain joins TRBV7-3 and TRBJ2-7; D is possibly TRBD2 (6 bases). V shed 5 bases and J shed 7 bases, with 15 bases lying between them. This CDR3 comprises 13 residues. Germline V gene lookup returns CDR1 SGHTA and CDR2 FQGTGA. CDR3 amino acids: CASSQEIAGEQYL. CDR3 DNA: TGTGCCAGCAGCCAAGAAATCGCGGGAGAGCAGTACCTC.

This clonotype came up many times. The V and J genes are TRBV7-3 and TRBJ2-5; 7 nucleotides line up with TRBD1. The CDR3 is 14 amino acids. The V gene's germline CDR1 is SGHTA and CDR2 FQGTGA. Trimming cost V 5 bases and J 3 bases; bases outside gene matches: 6. This chain's CDR3 is CASSIAGTEETQYF. The CDR3 DNA is TGTGCCAGCAGCATAGCCGGGACAGAAGAGACCCAGTACTTC.

This chain links TRBV7-6 with TRBJ1-3; D may be TRBD1 (5 bases). The germline V gene has CDR1 SGHVS and CDR2 FNYEAQ. The CDR3 is made up of 15 amino acids. V lost 6 bases and J lost 1, with 13 bases in between. DNA for the CDR3: TGTGCCAGCAGATCAAGACAGCAATCTGGAAACACCATATATTTT. This codes for CASRSRQQSGNTIYF.

Of note for this clonotype: One base away lies a much larger clone, so this may be a sequencing read error. The chain carries TRBV10-1 and TRBJ2-5, with D maybe TRBD1 (5 bases). The CDR3 is made up of 15 amino acids. The V gene's germline CDR1 is WNHNN and CDR2 SYGVQD (reference sequence). In DNA form, the CDR3 reads TGCGCCGGCAGGGCAGGGCAGAACCCGCAAGAGACCCAGTACTTC. This codes for CAGRAGQNPQETQYF.

This clonotype was seen repeatedly, ten times or more. The genes are TRBV6-5 and TRBJ1-4, with no clear D. V lost 3 bases and J lost 6, with 8 bases in between. The germline V gene has CDR1 MNHEY and CDR2 SVGAGI. This CDR3 has 13 residues. In DNA form, the CDR3 reads TGTGCCAGCAGTTATGGCTATGATGAAAAACTGTTTTTT. It codes for CASSYGYDEKLFF.

This clonotype occurred many times. The chain has TRBV20-1 and TRBJ2-5; TRBD1 matches 8 bases. The CDR3 is 15 residues long. Trimming removed 4 bases from V and 1 base from J; junction bases left unmatched: 8. Germline V gene lookup returns CDR1 DFQATT and CDR2 SNEGSKA (reference sequence). In nucleotides, the CDR3 is TGCAGTGCTAACAGGGGGTCCGGGGGCCAAGAGACCCAGTACTTC. This codes for CSANRGSGGQETQYF.

The V call is TRBV7-9, the J call TRBJ2-5; a weak D match, TRBD1 (5 bases). V dropped 2 bases and J dropped 5 bases, with 18 bases sitting between them. The germline V gene encodes CDR1 SEHNR and CDR2 FQNEAQ (reference sequence). The CDR3 has 16 amino acids. The chain's CDR3 is CASSLIRRGQWETQYF. The CDR3 DNA follows: TGTGCCAGCAGCTTAATAAGAAGGGGTCAGTGGGAGACCCAGTACTTC.

This clonotype was found many times. The rearrangement links TRBV6-6 to TRBJ2-7, with 9 bases matching TRBD1. Losses at the gene ends were 2 bases for V and 6 bases for J; bases not matched to a gene: 5. Germline V gives CDR1 MNHNY, CDR2 SVGAGI (reference sequence). The length of the CDR3 is 14 residues. This CDR3 reads CASSYGDREGEQYF. DNA of the CDR3: TGTGCCAGCAGTTACGGGGACAGGGAAGGCGAGCAGTACTTC.

This chain connects TRBV20-1 to TRBJ2-5, with 13 bases aligning to TRBD2. Trimming removed 3 bases from V and 2 bases from J; junction bases left unmatched: 3. Germline CDR1 reads DFQATT; CDR2 reads SNEGSKA (reference sequence). This CDR3 is 15 amino acids long. The CDR3 coding sequence is TGCAGTGCTAGGACTAGCGGGGGGCCTCAAGAGACCCAGTACTTC. Translation gives CSARTSGGPQETQYF.

This clonotype came up many times. The chain employs TRBV20-1 and TRBJ1-2; D is undetermined. Germline V gene data show CDR1 as DFQATT and CDR2 as SNEGSKA (reference sequence). This CDR3 comprises 17 residues. V was pared by 3 bases and J by 3 bases, with 23 bases between. This chain's CDR3 is CSARGYSQNGEDYGYTF. In DNA, the CDR3 is TGCAGTGCTAGGGGTTACAGTCAAAACGGGGAAGACTATGGCTACACCTTC.

Ten or more counts support this clonotype. The chain links TRBV19 to TRBJ1-1, with no clear D. The CDR3 has 13 amino acids. Trimming removed 5 bases at V and 5 bases at J, with 12 bases between. The V gene's germline CDR1 is LNHDA and CDR2 SQIVND (reference sequence). CDR3 sequence (DNA): TGTGCCAGTAGTGACTATAGGATTACTGAAGCTTTCTTT. It encodes CASSDYRITEAFF. Based on the CDR3 plus reference TRBV19 and TRBJ1-1, the full variable domain is DGGITQSPKYLFRKEGQNVTLSCEQNLNHDAMYWYRQDPGQGLRLIYYSQIVNDFQKGDIAEGYSVSREKKESFPLTVTSAQKNPTAFYLCASSDYRITEAFFGQGTRLTVV.

This rearrangement joins TRBV19 to TRBJ1-1, with D possibly being TRBD1 (6 bases). The ends were cut back, 5 bases at V and 2 bases at J, with 18 bases in the middle. The V gene's germline CDR1 is LNHDA and CDR2 SQIVND (reference sequence). The CDR3 has 16 amino acids. The DNA for the CDR3 is TGTGCCAGTAGTCGGGGGGCAGGGTTGGAAAACACTGAAGCTTTCTTT. This codes for CASSRGAGLENTEAFF.

In this sample, this clonotype turned up a few times. This clone may be a read error of a much larger clone one base away. J is TRBJ2-7 and V is TRBV7-9; D remains unclear. The germline V gene encodes CDR1 SEHNR and CDR2 FQNEAQ (reference sequence). The length of the CDR3 is 14 residues. The CDR3 loop reads CASSSYQILGEQYF. CDR3 sequence (DNA): TGCGCCAGCAGCTCATATCAAATCCTAGGCGAGCAGTACTTC. Full variable domain (outside the CDR3, taken from reference TRBV7-9 and TRBJ2-7): DTGVSQNPRHKITKRGQNVTFRCDPISEHNRLYWYRQTLGQGPEFLTYFQNEAQLEKSRLLSDRFSAERPKGSFSTLEIQRTEQGDSAMYLCASSSYQILGEQYFGPGTRLTVT.